A selection of T cell receptor beta chains follows, all from one sample in a study of regulatory T cells in long-lasting Graves disease. Using its own MiXCR run on the multiplex PCR reads, TCRdb lists one record per CDR3 protein. The top ten hold approximately 30% of the sample, which has 360,000 or so distinct CDR3 sequences, around 23% seen once. The input for sequencing was peripheral blood mononuclear cells (PBMCs), taken when the disease was refractory, from a patient treated with antithyroid drugs. These receptor sequences come from a woman between 40 and 50 years old with Graves disease. The CDR3 runs from the conserved cysteine through the conserved F or W. D genes are given only for firm matches. For some rows the clone size is stated as once, few or many, or as a class when expanded; others skip it.

size: NA; V: TRBV5-6; D: TRBD1; J: TRBJ1-5; CDR3: CASSLRGQGVSGNQPQHF; DNA: TGTGCCAGCAGCCTCCGTGGACAGGGAGTAAGTGGCAATCAGCCCCAGCATTTT
size: NA; V: TRBV28; D: TRBD2; J: TRBJ2-1; CDR3: CASNSRHGGRVGSF; DNA: TGTGCCAGCAACTCCCGACATGGGGGGAGGGTTGGATCGTTC
size: few; V: TRBV12-3/TRBV12-4; D: TRBD2; J: TRBJ2-3; CDR3: CASTMGLAGGDTQYF; DNA: TGTGCCAGCACCATGGGACTAGCGGGAGGCGATACGCAGTATTTT
size: NA; V: TRBV5-4; D: NA; J: TRBJ1-1; CDR3: CASSFRAFFMNTEAFF; DNA: TGTGCCAGCAGCTTCCGGGCCTTCTTCATGAACACTGAAGCTTTCTTT
size: few; V: TRBV6-1; D: TRBD1; J: TRBJ2-5; CDR3: CASSLQGAGETQYF; DNA: TGTGCCAGCAGTCTACAGGGGGCGGGGGAGACCCAGTACTTC
size: many; V: TRBV28; D: TRBD1; J: TRBJ1-2; CDR3: CASSAGDSNYGYTF; DNA: TGTGCCAGCAGCGCCGGGGACAGTAACTATGGCTACACCTTC
size: few; V: TRBV5-1; D: NA; J: TRBJ2-7; CDR3: CASSSYSSGENPYEQYF; DNA: TGCGCCAGCAGCTCATATTCCTCAGGGGAAAACCCCTACGAGCAGTACTTC
size: many; V: TRBV6-2/TRBV6-3; D: TRBD2; J: TRBJ2-5; CDR3: CASSPGTSGNRKTQYF; DNA: TGTGCCAGCAGTCCTGGGACTAGCGGGAACAGGAAGACCCAGTACTTC
size: NA; V: TRBV7-2; D: NA; J: TRBJ2-7; CDR3: CASSPSGWYEQYF; DNA: TGTGCCAGCAGCCCTTCCGGTTGGTACGAGCAGTACTTC
size: NA; V: TRBV7-9; D: TRBD2; J: TRBJ2-7; CDR3: CASSYGLVGEQYF; DNA: TGTGCCAGCAGCTACGGACTAGTGGGTGAGCAGTACTTC
size: many; V: TRBV6-1; D: NA; J: TRBJ1-6; CDR3: CASSTPADNSPLHF; DNA: TGTGCCAGCAGTACCCCCGCAGATAATTCACCCCTCCACTTT
size: NA; V: TRBV7-9; D: TRBD1; J: TRBJ2-7; CDR3: CASSPAPGQGHEQYF; DNA: TGTGCCAGCAGCCCGGCCCCGGGACAGGGTCATGAGCAGTACTTC
size: NA; V: TRBV19; D: NA; J: TRBJ2-1; CDR3: CASNVPGESSYNEQFF; DNA: TGTGCCAGTAATGTTCCCGGTGAAAGCTCCTACAATGAGCAGTTCTTC
size: NA; V: TRBV28; D: TRBD2; J: TRBJ2-2; CDR3: CASSPQDLAGGPNTGELFF; DNA: TGTGCCAGCAGTCCACAGGATCTAGCGGGAGGACCGAACACCGGGGAGCTGTTTTTT
size: NA; V: TRBV19; D: NA; J: TRBJ2-7; CDR3: CASKTSGEWDEQYF; DNA: TGTGCCAGCAAAACCTCAGGGGAATGGGACGAGCAGTACTTC
size: few; V: TRBV15; D: NA; J: TRBJ2-5; CDR3: CATSRAERETQYF; DNA: TGTGCCACCAGCAGGGCAGAGCGGGAGACCCAGTACTTC
size: few; V: TRBV2; D: NA; J: TRBJ2-7; CDR3: CASAPSGPENEQYF; DNA: TGTGCCAGCGCCCCGAGCGGACCGGAGAACGAGCAGTACTTC
size: few; V: TRBV9; D: TRBD2; J: TRBJ2-5; CDR3: CASSVGGGQETQYF; DNA: TGTGCCAGCAGCGTAGGGGGGGGCCAAGAGACCCAGTACTTC